What follows are 21 T cell receptor beta chains derived from one specimen sequenced in a study of sequential checkpoint blockade in melanoma. Treatment defined: randomized to nivolumab then ipilimumab (arm A) or the reverse (arm B). Sequencing was performed with immunoSEQ multiplex PCR; in TCRdb, only in-frame clones are kept and a portion is missing. The table lists 10,000 to 15,000 clones, approximately 27% of them singletons. The source material was tumor tissue (inferred from file names), sampled from a patient given nivolumab and ipilimumab in sequence. The receptors here all came from a human donor with melanoma.

The chain combines TRBV19 with TRBJ1-1; a weak D match, TRBD1 (6 bases). CDR1 and CDR2 from the germline V gene are LNHDA and SQIVND (reference sequence). The CDR3 is made up of 15 amino acids. Trimming took off 6 bases at V and 0 bases at J, with 14 bases between the two ends. Here the CDR3 DNA reads TGTGCCAGTAGGATACTACAGGGCCTGAACACTGAAGCTTTCTTT. This sequence encodes CASRILQGLNTEAFF. Combining the CDR3 with reference TRBV19 and TRBJ1-1 gives the whole variable domain DGGITQSPKYLFRKEGQNVTLSCEQNLNHDAMYWYRQDPGQGLRLIYYSQIVNDFQKGDIAEGYSVSREKKESFPLTVTSAQKNPTAFYLCASRILQGLNTEAFFGQGTRLTVV.

The chain joins TRBV19 to TRBJ1-2, with D hard to call. The V end lost 9 bases, the J end lost 2 bases, and 22 bases lay between the germline ends. The CDR3 covers 16 residues. The V gene's germline CDR1 is LNHDA and CDR2 SQIVND (reference sequence). CDR3 in amino acids: CASSPTLLGNNYGYTF. CDR3 bases: TGTGCCAGCAGCCCAACCCTTCTCGGTAACAACTATGGCTACACCTTC.

The chain recombines TRBV15 with TRBJ2-2; D may be TRBD1 or TRBD2 (5 bases each). This CDR3 comprises 16 residues. Germline V gene lookup returns CDR1 LNHNV and CDR2 YYDKDF (reference sequence). The V end was cut by 1 base, the J end by 1 base, with 10 bases between. The CDR3 DNA follows: TGTGCCACCAGCAGAGGAGGGGCATTGAACACCGGGGAGCTGTTTTTT. Protein sequence: CATSRGGALNTGELFF. Full variable domain (outside the CDR3, taken from reference TRBV15 and TRBJ2-2): DAMVIQNPRYQVTQFGKPVTLSCSQTLNHNVMYWYQQKSSQAPKLLFHYYDKDFNNEADTPDNFQSRRPNTSFCFLDIRSPGLGDTAMYLCATSRGGALNTGELFFGEGSRLTVL.

This clone was seen at least ten times. The V call is TRBV2, the J call TRBJ2-3; TRBD2 is a possible D gene (6 bases). The V end lost 6 bases, the J end lost 0 bases, and 16 bases lay between the germline ends. The germline V gene encodes CDR1 SNHLY and CDR2 FYNNEI. CDR3 length equals 16 residues. CDR3 residues: CASSAGLSSSTDTQYF. DNA for the CDR3: TGTGCCAGCAGCGCGGGACTTTCATCTAGCACAGATACGCAGTATTTT.

The J gene is TRBJ1-5, the V gene TRBV6-7; D remains ambiguous. TRBV6-7 is an ORF; its function is uncertain. V was clipped by 9 bases and J by 9 bases, with 12 bases between them. The CDR3 totals 11 residues. CDR3 nucleotide sequence: TGTGCCAGTGAAAAGCGGGGGCCCCAGCATTTT. Translating gives CASEKRGPQHF.

This clone came up a few times. The chain is built from TRBV6-8 and TRBJ2-2; no reliable D call. Trimming cost V 0 bases and J 6 bases, with 5 bases left between them. Germline V gene lookup returns CDR1 MNHGY and CDR2 SAAAGT. The CDR3 is 13 residues long. CDR3 sequence: CASSYSRPGELFF. The CDR3 DNA reads TGTGCCAGCAGTTACTCTCGACCCGGGGAGCTGTTTTTT.

The chain joins TRBV9 to TRBJ2-1; TRBD2 might be the D (5 bases). Germline CDR1 reads SGDLS; CDR2 reads YYNGEE. The germline V and J ends were trimmed by 0 bases and 3 bases, with 10 bases remaining between them. The length of the CDR3 is 15 residues. CDR3 protein: CASSVGGDYYNEQFF. CDR3 DNA: TGTGCCAGCAGCGTAGGTGGCGACTACTACAATGAGCAGTTCTTC.

The rearrangement joins TRBV19 to TRBJ2-6; 9 bases line up with TRBD1. The CDR3 loop spans 16 amino acids. Looked up from germline, CDR1 is LNHDA and CDR2 is SQIVND (reference sequence). The junction had 5 bases not matched to a gene; V was cut back by 6 bases and J by 2 bases. CDR3 nucleotides: TGTGCCAGTAGCCACAGGACAGGGGCTGGGGCCAACGTCCTGACTTTC. It translates to CASSHRTGAGANVLTF.

This clone showed up just a few times. The V gene is TRBV6-8, the J gene TRBJ1-2; D is undetermined. CDR3 length: 12 residues. Germline-derived CDR1 and CDR2 are MNHGY and SAAAGT. V shed 6 bases and J shed 5 bases, with 10 bases lying between them. The CDR3 spells CASRQYRYGYTF. CDR3 bases: TGTGCCAGCAGACAGTATCGGTATGGCTACACCTTC.

The chain has TRBV19 and TRBJ2-1; no reliable D call. V dropped 3 bases and J dropped 0 bases, with 9 bases sitting between them. The CDR3 length is 15 residues. Germline V gene lookup returns CDR1 LNHDA and CDR2 SQIVND (reference sequence). The CDR3 DNA sequence: TGTGCCAGTAGTATTTACGATTCCTCCTACAATGAGCAGTTCTTC. Amino acids: CASSIYDSSYNEQFF.

The chain carries TRBV19 and TRBJ2-3, with D unclear. The CDR3 extends over 13 amino acids. Germline assignment: CDR1 LNHDA and CDR2 SQIVND (reference sequence). Between the trimmed V and J ends, which lost 3 bases and 3 bases, there was a span of 7 bases. The CDR3 spells CASSIYFTDTQYF. In nucleotides, the CDR3 is TGTGCCAGTAGTATCTACTTTACAGATACGCAGTATTTT.

V and J are TRBV7-6 and TRBJ2-4; D is uncertain. Per germline, CDR1 SGHVS and CDR2 FNYEAQ. This CDR3 spans 17 amino acids. V dropped 2 bases and J dropped 0 bases, with 14 bases sitting between them. As DNA, the CDR3 is TGTGCCAGCAGCTTATGGGCTCCAGAACTAGCCAAAAACATTCAGTACTTC. Translated, it gives CASSLWAPELAKNIQYF.

This rearrangement joins TRBV5-1 to TRBJ2-2, with D unresolved. V was pared by 2 bases and J by 0 bases, with 11 bases between. CDR1 SGHRS and CDR2 YFSETQ come from the germline V gene. CDR3 length equals 16 residues. The CDR3 DNA reads as TGCGCCAGCAGCTTTTTTTTCCCCACGAACACCGGGGAGCTGTTTTTT. Its translation is CASSFFFPTNTGELFF.

The V and J genes are TRBV18 and TRBJ2-1, with D uncertain. Germline V gives CDR1 KGHSH, CDR2 LQKENI. The V end was cut by 6 bases, the J end by 0 bases, with 12 bases between. The CDR3 runs to 15 residues. CDR3 region: CASSRLPSSYNEQFF. CDR3 sequence (DNA): TGTGCCAGCTCCCGACTCCCGAGCTCCTACAATGAGCAGTTCTTC.

Only a few counts were recorded for this clone. This chain uses TRBV11-3 with TRBJ1-3; maybe TRBD1 (5 bases). V shed 3 bases and J shed 6 bases, with 12 bases lying between them. In germline, CDR1 is SGHNT, CDR2 YENEEA. This CDR3 has 14 residues. CDR3: CASSLPDRPNTIYF. Here the CDR3 DNA reads TGTGCCAGCAGCTTGCCCGACAGACCAAACACCATATATTTT.

This clone has a count of ten or more. The rearrangement links TRBV6-8 to TRBJ2-1; 7 nucleotides agree with TRBD1. In germline, CDR1 is MNHGY, CDR2 SAAAGT. This CDR3 region has 14 residues. Losses at the gene ends were 6 bases for V and 6 bases for J; bases not matched to a gene: 8. CDR3 DNA sequence: TGTGCCAGCAGACCTGGGGACAGTATCAATGAGCAGTTCTTC. Its protein product is CASRPGDSINEQFF.

The chain has TRBV5-1 and TRBJ2-1, with D tentatively TRBD1 or TRBD2 (5 bases each). The V and J ends lost 4 bases and 5 bases respectively, with 13 bases between them. CDR1 and CDR2 (germline): SGHRS, YFSETQ. CDR3 size: 14 residues. CDR3 nucleotide sequence: TGCGCCAGCAGCCTGGGCATGGGGGACAATGAGCAGTTCTTC. Protein: CASSLGMGDNEQFF.

This clone occurred many times. The J gene is TRBJ2-1, the V gene TRBV9; D tentatively fits TRBD1 or TRBD2 (5 bases each). CDR1 is SGDLS and CDR2 is YYNGEE in the germline V gene. The CDR3 sequence is 15 residues long. The ends were cut back, 2 bases at V and 10 bases at J, with 19 bases in the middle. In nucleotides, the CDR3 is TGTGCCAGCAGCGTCACCCAGAGGGGAGTTCGGGAGCAGTTCTTC. This translates into CASSVTQRGVREQFF.

The CDR3 bases are TGTGCCACTCGCGGGGGAGATGGCTATGGCTACACCTTC. Translation gives CATRGGDGYGYTF. The V and J genes are TRBV6-8 and TRBJ1-2, with D possibly matching TRBD1 (5 bases). The CDR3 is made up of 13 amino acids. The germline V gene encodes CDR1 MNHGY and CDR2 SAAAGT. V gave up 10 bases and J gave up 4 bases, with 16 bases separating them.

This clone turned up a few times. This chain links TRBV27 with TRBJ2-7, with D perhaps TRBD1 or TRBD2 (5 bases each). Germline V gene data show CDR1 as MNHEY and CDR2 as SMNVEV (reference sequence). The CDR3 has 15 residues. V lost 5 bases, J lost 1 base, and 15 bases lay in between. The CDR3 bases are TGTGCCAGCAGTAGTCCCGGGGCTCGGTCCTACGAGCAGTACTTC. Residues: CASSSPGARSYEQYF.

The V and J genes are TRBV23-1 and TRBJ2-5; the D is unclear. TRBV23-1 is identified as an open reading frame with a role that is uncertain. V was cut by 6 bases and J by 5 bases, with 16 bases left in between. The CDR3 is made up of 14 amino acids. Here the CDR3 reads CASSQVAEVETQYF. The CDR3 DNA reads TGCGCCAGCAGCCAGGTCGCCGAAGTTGAGACCCAGTACTTC.